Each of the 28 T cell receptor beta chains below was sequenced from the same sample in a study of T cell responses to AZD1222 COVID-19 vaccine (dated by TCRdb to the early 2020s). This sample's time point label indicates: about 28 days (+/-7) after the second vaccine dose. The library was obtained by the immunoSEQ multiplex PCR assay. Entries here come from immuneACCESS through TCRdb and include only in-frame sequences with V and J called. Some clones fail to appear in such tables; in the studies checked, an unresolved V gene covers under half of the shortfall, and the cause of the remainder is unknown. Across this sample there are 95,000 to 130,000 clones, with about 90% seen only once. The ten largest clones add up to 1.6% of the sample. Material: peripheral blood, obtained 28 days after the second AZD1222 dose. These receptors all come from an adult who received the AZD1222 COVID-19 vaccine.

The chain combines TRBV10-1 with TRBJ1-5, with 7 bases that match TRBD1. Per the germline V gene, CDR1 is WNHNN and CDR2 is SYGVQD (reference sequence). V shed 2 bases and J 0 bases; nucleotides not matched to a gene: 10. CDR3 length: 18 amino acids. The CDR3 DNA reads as TGCGCCAGCAGTGAGGGGGACAGAGAAAACCATAGCAATCAGCCCCAGCATTTT. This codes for CASSEGDRENHSNQPQHF.

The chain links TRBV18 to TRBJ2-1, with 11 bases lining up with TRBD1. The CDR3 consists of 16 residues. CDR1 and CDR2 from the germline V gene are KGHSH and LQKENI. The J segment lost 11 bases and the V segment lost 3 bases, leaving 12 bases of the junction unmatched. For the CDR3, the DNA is TGTGCCAGCTCACCCACCGGGACAGGGGGGGTTGATAAGCAGTTCTTC. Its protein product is CASSPTGTGGVDKQFF.

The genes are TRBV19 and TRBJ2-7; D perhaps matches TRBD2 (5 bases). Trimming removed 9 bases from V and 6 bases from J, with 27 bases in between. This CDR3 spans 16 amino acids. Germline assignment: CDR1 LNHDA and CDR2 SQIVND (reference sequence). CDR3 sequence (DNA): TGTGCCAGCAAACCCAGGACCGCCCGGGAAACGGGCGAGCAGTACTTC. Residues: CASKPRTARETGEQYF.

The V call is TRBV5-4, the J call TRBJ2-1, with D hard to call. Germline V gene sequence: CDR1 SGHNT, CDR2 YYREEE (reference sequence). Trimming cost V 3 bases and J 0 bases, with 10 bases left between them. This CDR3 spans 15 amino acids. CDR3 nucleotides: TGTGCCAGCAGCTCGAGATCCAGCTCCTACAATGAGCAGTTCTTC. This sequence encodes CASSSRSSSYNEQFF.

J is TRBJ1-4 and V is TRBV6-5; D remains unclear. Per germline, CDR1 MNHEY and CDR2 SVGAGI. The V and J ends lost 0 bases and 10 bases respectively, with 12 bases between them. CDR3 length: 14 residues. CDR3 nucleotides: TGTGCCAGCAGTTACTCCGGGCCCATCAGAAAACTGTTTTTT. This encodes CASSYSGPIRKLFF.

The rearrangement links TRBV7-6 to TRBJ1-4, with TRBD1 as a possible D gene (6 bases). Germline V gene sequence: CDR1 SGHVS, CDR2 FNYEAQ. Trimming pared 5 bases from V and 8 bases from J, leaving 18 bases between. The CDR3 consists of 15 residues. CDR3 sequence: CASSPYRVGHEKLFF. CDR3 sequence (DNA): TGTGCCAGCAGCCCATACAGGGTGGGTCACGAAAAACTGTTTTTT.

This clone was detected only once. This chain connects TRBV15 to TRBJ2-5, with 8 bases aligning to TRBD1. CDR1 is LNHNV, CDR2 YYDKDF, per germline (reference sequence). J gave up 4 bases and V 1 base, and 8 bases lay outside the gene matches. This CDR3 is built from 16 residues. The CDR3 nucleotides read TGTGCCACCAGCAGAGGTTTCGGGACAGGAGGAGAGACCCAGTACTTC. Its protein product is CATSRGFGTGGETQYF.

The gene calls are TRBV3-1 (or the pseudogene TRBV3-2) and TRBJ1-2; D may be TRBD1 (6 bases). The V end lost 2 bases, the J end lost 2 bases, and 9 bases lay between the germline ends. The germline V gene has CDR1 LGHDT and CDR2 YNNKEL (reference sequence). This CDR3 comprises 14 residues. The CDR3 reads CASSQPGTNYGYTF. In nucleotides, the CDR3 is TGTGCCAGCAGCCAACCCGGGACAAACTATGGCTACACCTTC.

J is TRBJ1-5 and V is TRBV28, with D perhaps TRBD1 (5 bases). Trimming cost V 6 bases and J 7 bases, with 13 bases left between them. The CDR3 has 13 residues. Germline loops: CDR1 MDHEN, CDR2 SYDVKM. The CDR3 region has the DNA TGTGCCAGCAGAAGGGCAGGGAGCCAGCCCCAGCATTTT. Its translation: CASRRAGSQPQHF.

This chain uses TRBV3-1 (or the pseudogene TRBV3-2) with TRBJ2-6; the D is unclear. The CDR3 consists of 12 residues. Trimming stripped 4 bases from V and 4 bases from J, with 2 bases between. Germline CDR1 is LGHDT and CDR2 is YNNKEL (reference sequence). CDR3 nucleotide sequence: TGTGCCAGCAGCCGAGGGGCCAACGTCCTGACTTTC. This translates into CASSRGANVLTF.

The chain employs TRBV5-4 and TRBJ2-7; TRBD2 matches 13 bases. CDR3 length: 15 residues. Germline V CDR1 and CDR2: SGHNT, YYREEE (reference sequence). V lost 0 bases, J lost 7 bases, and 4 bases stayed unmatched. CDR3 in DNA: TGTGCCAGCAGCTTGGCACTAGCGGGAGGGTATGAGCAGTACTTC. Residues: CASSLALAGGYEQYF.

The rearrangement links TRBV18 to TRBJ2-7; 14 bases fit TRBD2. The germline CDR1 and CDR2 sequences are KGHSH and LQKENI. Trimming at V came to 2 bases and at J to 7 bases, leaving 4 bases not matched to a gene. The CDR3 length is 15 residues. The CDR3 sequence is CASSPRLAGGGEQYF. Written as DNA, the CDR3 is TGTGCCAGCTCACCAAGACTAGCGGGAGGGGGTGAGCAGTACTTC.

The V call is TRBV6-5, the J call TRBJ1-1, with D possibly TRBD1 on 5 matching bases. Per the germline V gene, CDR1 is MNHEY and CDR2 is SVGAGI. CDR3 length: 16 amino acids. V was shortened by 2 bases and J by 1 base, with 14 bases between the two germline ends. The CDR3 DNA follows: TGTGCCAGCAGTTACGGGGCGGGTCGGGGGAACACTGAAGCTTTCTTT. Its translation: CASSYGAGRGNTEAFF.

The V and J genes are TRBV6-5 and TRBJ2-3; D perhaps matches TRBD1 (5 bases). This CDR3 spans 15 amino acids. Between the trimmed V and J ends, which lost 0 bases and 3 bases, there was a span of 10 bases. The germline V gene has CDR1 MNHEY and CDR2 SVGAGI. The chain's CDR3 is CASSYSGVGTDTQYF. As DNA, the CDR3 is TGTGCCAGCAGTTACTCAGGGGTAGGGACAGATACGCAGTATTTT.

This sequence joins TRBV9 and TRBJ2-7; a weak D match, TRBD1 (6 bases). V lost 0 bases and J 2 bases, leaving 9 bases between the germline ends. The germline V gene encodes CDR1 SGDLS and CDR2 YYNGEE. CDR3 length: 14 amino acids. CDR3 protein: CASSVGQGPYEQYF. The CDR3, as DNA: TGTGCCAGCAGCGTAGGGCAGGGGCCCTACGAGCAGTACTTC.

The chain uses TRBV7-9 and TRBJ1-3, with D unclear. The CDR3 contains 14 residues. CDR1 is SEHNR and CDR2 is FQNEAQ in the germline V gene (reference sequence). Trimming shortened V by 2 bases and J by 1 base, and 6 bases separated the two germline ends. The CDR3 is CASSLTDSGNTIYF. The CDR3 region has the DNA TGTGCCAGCAGCTTAACAGATTCTGGAAACACCATATATTTT. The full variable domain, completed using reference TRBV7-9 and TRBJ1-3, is DTGVSQNPRHKITKRGQNVTFRCDPISEHNRLYWYRQTLGQGPEFLTYFQNEAQLEKSRLLSDRFSAERPKGSFSTLEIQRTEQGDSAMYLCASSLTDSGNTIYFGEGSWLTVV.

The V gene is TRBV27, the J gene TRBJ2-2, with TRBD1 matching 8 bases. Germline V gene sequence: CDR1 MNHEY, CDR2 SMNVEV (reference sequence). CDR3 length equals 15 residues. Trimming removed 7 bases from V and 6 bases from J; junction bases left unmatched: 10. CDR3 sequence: CASTTSGGGSGELFF. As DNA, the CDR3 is TGTGCCAGCACCACCTCAGGGGGCGGGTCCGGGGAGCTGTTTTTT.

CDR3 protein: CASSLNPPREKLFF. CDR3 in DNA: TGCGCCAGCAGCTTAAACCCCCCTAGGGAAAAACTGTTTTTT. This chain joins TRBV5-1 and TRBJ1-4; D unresolved. Germline V CDR1 and CDR2: SGHRS, YFSETQ. The V end lost 2 bases, the J end lost 8 bases, and 13 bases lay between the germline ends. This CDR3 region has 14 residues.

CDR3 DNA: TGTGCCAGCAGGGTACAGGGGCTCTCTGGAAACACCATATATTTT. It codes for CASRVQGLSGNTIYF. The J gene is TRBJ1-3, the V gene TRBV2, with 7 nucleotides matching TRBD1. Trimming took 6 bases from V and 0 from J; bases not matched to a gene: 5. Germline assignment: CDR1 SNHLY and CDR2 FYNNEI. The CDR3 is 15 residues long.

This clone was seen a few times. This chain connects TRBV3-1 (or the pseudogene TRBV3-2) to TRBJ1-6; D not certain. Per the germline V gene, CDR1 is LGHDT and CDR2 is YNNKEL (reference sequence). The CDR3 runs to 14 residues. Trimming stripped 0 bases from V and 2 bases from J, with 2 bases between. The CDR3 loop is CASSQDTYNSPLHF. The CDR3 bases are TGTGCCAGCAGCCAAGACACCTATAATTCACCCCTCCACTTT.

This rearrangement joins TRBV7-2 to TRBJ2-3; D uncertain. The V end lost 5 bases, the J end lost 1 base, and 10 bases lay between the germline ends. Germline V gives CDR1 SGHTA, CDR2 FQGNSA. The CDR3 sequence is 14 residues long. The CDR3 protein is CASSPWVRTDTQYF. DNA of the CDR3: TGTGCCAGCAGCCCGTGGGTCCGCACAGATACGCAGTATTTT.

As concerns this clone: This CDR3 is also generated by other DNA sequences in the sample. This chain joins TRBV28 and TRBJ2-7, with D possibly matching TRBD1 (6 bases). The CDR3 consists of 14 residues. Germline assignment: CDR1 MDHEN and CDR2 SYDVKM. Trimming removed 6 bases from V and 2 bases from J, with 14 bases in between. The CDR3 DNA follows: TGTGCCAGCAGCTCGGGGCAGGGGCCCTACGAGCAGTACTTC. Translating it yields CASSSGQGPYEQYF.

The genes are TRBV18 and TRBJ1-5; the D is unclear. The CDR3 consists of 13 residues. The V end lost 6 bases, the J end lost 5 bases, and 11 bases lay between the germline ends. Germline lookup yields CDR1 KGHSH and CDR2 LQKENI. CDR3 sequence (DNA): TGTGCCAGCTCTGGTGGGGAGGATCAGCCCCAGCATTTT. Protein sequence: CASSGGEDQPQHF.

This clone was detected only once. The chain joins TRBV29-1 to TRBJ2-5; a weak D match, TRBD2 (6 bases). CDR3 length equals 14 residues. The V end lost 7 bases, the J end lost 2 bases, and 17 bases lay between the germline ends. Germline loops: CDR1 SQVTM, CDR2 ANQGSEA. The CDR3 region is CSGSPGGVQETQYF. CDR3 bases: TGCAGCGGGAGCCCCGGAGGGGTACAAGAGACCCAGTACTTC.

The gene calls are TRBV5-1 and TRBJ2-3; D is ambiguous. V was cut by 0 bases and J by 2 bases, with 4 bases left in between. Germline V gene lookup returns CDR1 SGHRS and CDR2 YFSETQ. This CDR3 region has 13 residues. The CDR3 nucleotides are TGCGCCAGCAGCTTGGAAATCACAGATACGCAGTATTTT. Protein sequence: CASSLEITDTQYF.

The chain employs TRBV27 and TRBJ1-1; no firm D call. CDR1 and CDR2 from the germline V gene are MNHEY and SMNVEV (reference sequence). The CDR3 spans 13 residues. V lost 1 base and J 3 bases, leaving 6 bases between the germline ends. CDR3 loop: CASSLLSDTEAFF. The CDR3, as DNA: TGTGCCAGCAGTTTATTGAGCGACACTGAAGCTTTCTTT.

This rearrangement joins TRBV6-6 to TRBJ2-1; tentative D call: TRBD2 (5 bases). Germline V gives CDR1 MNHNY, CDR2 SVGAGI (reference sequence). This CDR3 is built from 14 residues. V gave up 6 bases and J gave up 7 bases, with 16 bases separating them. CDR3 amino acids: CASSEPPQRNEQFF. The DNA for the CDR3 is TGTGCCAGCAGCGAACCCCCTCAGCGGAATGAGCAGTTCTTC.

CDR3 sequence (DNA): TGTGCCAGCAGTGCAACTAGCGGAGCCTACAATGAGCAGTTCTTC. As protein: CASSATSGAYNEQFF. The chain couples TRBV27 to TRBJ2-1; the match to TRBD2 covers 8 bases. Per germline, CDR1 MNHEY and CDR2 SMNVEV (reference sequence). The CDR3 runs to 15 residues. The J segment lost 2 bases and the V segment lost 5 bases, leaving 5 bases of the junction unmatched.